One T cell receptor (beta chain) is described in this entry. Trimming cost V 7 bases and J 5 bases, with 15 bases left between them. The CDR3 covers 13 residues. The germline V gene encodes CDR1 LNHDA and CDR2 SQIVND (reference sequence). Per the study methods: Amplification from reference gene primers served as the basis for estimated nucleated cell counts. The method was immunoSEQ multiplex PCR; TCRdb's version includes in-frame clones alone and lacks a portion of them. V, J and clone size reflect that table, while D and trimming were determined from the DNA. Among around 200,000 clones, about four fifths were seen once, and the ten largest hold approximately 4%. This sample stems from a study of blood T cell repertoires in COVID-19. Study context: Whether acute or convalescent, the COVID-19 samples came from the United States, Italy and Spain. T cells, B-cell-depleted T cells, or PBMCs supplied cDNA or gDNA.

The rearrangement uses TRBV19 and TRBJ2-7; D gene ambiguous. The sequence was obtained from a man aged 50 to 59 with active or convalescent COVID-19. Sequenced sample: peripheral blood. The CDR3 loop reads CASMSWAMNEQYF. Here the CDR3 DNA reads TGTGCCAGTATGAGTTGGGCAATGAACGAGCAGTACTTC.